At least ten counts were recorded for the clone carrying this T cell receptor beta chain. MiXCR was run by TCRdb on the 5' RACE reads, yielding one entry per CDR3 protein. The sample lists around 55,000 distinct CDR3 sequences; 4% were seen once. The sample comes from a study of neurological immune-mediated disorders. The germline gives CDR1 LGHDT, CDR2 YNNKEL (reference sequence). The V segment lost 2 bases and the J segment 8 bases; nucleotides outside the gene matches: 5. The CDR3 has 16 amino acids. The clonotype originates from a woman in her forties with multiple sclerosis. V and J are TRBV3-1 and TRBJ2-1; 14 nucleotides match TRBD2. Sequencing input: CD4+ T cells from blood. CDR3 residues: CASSQRLAGGPDEQFF. The CDR3 region has the DNA TGTGCCAGCAGCCAACGACTAGCGGGGGGGCCGGATGAGCAGTTCTTC.